This T cell receptor (beta chain) stems from a study of blood T cell repertoires in COVID-19. The CDR3 length is 19 residues. With 7 bases clipped from V and 8 bases from J, the junction kept 21 bases outside the gene matches. Germline V lookup: CDR1 SGHAT, CDR2 FQNNGV. TCRdb's table, derived via immunoSEQ multiplex PCR, lists solely in-frame clones and lacks some. The table lists tens of thousands of clones, about 86% of them singletons. The TCR originated in a man aged 80 or over with active COVID-19. The genes are TRBV11-2 and TRBJ2-1, with 12 positions matching TRBD2. The sample consisted of peripheral blood. CDR3 DNA: TGTGCCAGCACCCCCATCCTCGTCAGTCTAGCGGGAGGGCTCGATGAGCAGTTCTTC. Amino acids: CASTPILVSLAGGLDEQFF.